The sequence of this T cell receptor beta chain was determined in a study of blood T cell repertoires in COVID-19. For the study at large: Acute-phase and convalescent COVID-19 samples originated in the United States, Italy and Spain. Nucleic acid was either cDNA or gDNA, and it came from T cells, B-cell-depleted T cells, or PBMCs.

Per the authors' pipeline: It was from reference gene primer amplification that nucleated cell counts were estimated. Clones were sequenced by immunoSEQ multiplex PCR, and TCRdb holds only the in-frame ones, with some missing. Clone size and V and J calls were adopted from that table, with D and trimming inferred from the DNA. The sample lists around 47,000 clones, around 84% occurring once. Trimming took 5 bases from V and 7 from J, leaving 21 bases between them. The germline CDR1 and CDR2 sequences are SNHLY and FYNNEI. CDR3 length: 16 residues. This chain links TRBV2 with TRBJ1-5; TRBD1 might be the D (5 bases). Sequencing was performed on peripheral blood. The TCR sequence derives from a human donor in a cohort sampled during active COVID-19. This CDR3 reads CASSQDSRVFAQPQHF. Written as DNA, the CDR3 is TGTGCCAGCAGTCAAGATTCCAGGGTCTTCGCCCAGCCCCAGCATTTT.